The 14 T cell receptor beta chains listed next were all sequenced from one sample in a study of identical twins. TCRdb analysed the 5' RACE reads with MiXCR anew, one entry per CDR3 protein. Here the sample spans fewer than 450,000 distinct CDR3 sequences, roughly 9% being singletons. The material sequenced was naive T cells sorted from blood. The source of these receptors is a woman between 45 and 60 years old in good health.

At least ten counts were recorded for this clonotype. The chain carries TRBV27 and TRBJ2-3, with unresolved D. The germline CDR1 and CDR2 sequences are MNHEY and SMNVEV (reference sequence). This CDR3 region has 15 residues. V lost 0 bases and J lost 0, with 7 bases in between. This CDR3 reads CASSLSMDSTDTQYF. The CDR3 DNA follows: TGTGCCAGCAGTTTATCGATGGACAGCACAGATACGCAGTATTTT.

This clonotype was seen a few times. CDR3 residues: CASSETGVIGEAFF. CDR3 DNA sequence: TGCGCCAGCAGCGAGACAGGGGTGATCGGTGAAGCTTTCTTT. J is TRBJ1-1 and V is TRBV5-1, with 8 bases that match TRBD1. The CDR3 runs to 14 residues. The ends lost 4 bases at V and 7 bases at J; junction bases unmatched: 9. The germline V gene encodes CDR1 SGHRS and CDR2 YFSETQ.

There are many counts of this clonotype. The chain uses TRBV6-5 and TRBJ2-3; 8 bases line up with TRBD2. The CDR3 has 15 residues. CDR1 is MNHEY, CDR2 SVGAGI, per germline. The junction had 5 bases not matched to a gene; V was cut back by 6 bases and J by 0 bases. In nucleotides, the CDR3 is TGTGCCAGCAGGCCCTTAGCGGGAAGCACAGATACGCAGTATTTT. Protein sequence: CASRPLAGSTDTQYF.

Ten or more counts support this clonotype. V usage is TRBV5-6 and J usage is TRBJ2-3; TRBD1 is a possible D gene (6 bases). Trimming stripped 4 bases from V and 4 bases from J, with 19 bases between. The germline CDR1 and CDR2 sequences are SGHDT and YYEEEE. The CDR3 sequence is 16 residues long. The CDR3 loop is CASSLQGKYYADTQYF. CDR3 coding DNA: TGTGCCAGCAGCCTGCAGGGGAAGTATTACGCAGATACGCAGTATTTT.

This clonotype was observed a few times. The chain links TRBV20-1 to TRBJ2-7; D may correspond to TRBD1 or TRBD2 (5 bases each). Trimming removed 3 bases from V and 1 base from J, with 10 bases in between. The CDR3 runs 13 residues. Germline V gene lookup returns CDR1 DFQATT and CDR2 SNEGSKA (reference sequence). CDR3: CSASGATSYEQYV. The CDR3 DNA reads as TGCAGTGCTAGCGGGGCGACGTCCTACGAGCAGTACGTC.

This clonotype was recorded only once. The J gene is TRBJ2-6, the V gene TRBV7-6, with 7 bases matching TRBD1. CDR3 length: 18 residues. J was trimmed by 0 bases and V by 2 bases; bases with no gene match: 7. Germline CDR1 SGHVS, CDR2 FNYEAQ. The CDR3 spells CASSLRTGISSGANVLTF. Here the CDR3 DNA reads TGTGCCAGCAGCTTAAGGACAGGAATAAGCTCTGGGGCCAACGTCCTGACTTTC. The full variable domain, with the rest looked up from reference TRBV7-6 and TRBJ2-6, is GAGVSQSPRYKVTKRGQDVALRCDPISGHVSLYWYRQALGQGPEFLTYFNYEAQQDKSGLPNDRFSAERPEGSISTLTIQRTEQRDSAMYRCASSLRTGISSGANVLTFGAGSRLTVL.

This clonotype has more than one count but fewer than ten. The V call is TRBV20-1, the J call TRBJ2-2; 9 nucleotides align to TRBD2. Germline V CDR1 and CDR2: DFQATT, SNEGSKA (reference sequence). V shed 0 bases and J 6 bases; nucleotides not matched to a gene: 11. This CDR3 region has 17 residues. CDR3 region: CSARDPSGNSRSGELFF. The CDR3 DNA reads as TGCAGTGCTAGAGACCCTAGCGGGAATTCAAGGTCCGGGGAGCTGTTTTTT.

This clonotype appeared a few times. The chain has TRBV3-1 and TRBJ1-2, with D hard to call. Trimming removed 0 bases from V and 0 bases from J, with 17 bases in between. The CDR3 runs to 18 residues. Looked up from germline, CDR1 is LGHDT and CDR2 is YNNKEL (reference sequence). DNA of the CDR3: TGTGCCAGCAGCCAAGAGCGGGCGGGCCGCTTTTCTAACTATGGCTACACCTTC. Translating gives CASSQERAGRFSNYGYTF.

The chain couples TRBV24-1 to TRBJ1-2; D possibly corresponds to TRBD1 (5 bases). V was cut by 5 bases and J by 8 bases, with 17 bases left in between. The CDR3 consists of 14 residues. Germline values: CDR1 KGHDR, CDR2 SFDVKD. The CDR3 spells CATSATTVLGGYTF. DNA of the CDR3: TGTGCCACCAGTGCCACGACAGTCCTTGGGGGCTACACCTTC.

The table lists this clonotype with many counts. The gene calls are TRBV6-2 or TRBV6-3 and TRBJ2-3; D is unclear. Trimming took 2 bases from V and 4 from J, leaving 1 base between them. This CDR3 has 11 amino acids. From germline, CDR1 is MNHEY and CDR2 SVGEGT. CDR3 sequence: CASSYPDTQYF. The CDR3 DNA reads as TGTGCCAGCAGTTACCCAGATACGCAGTATTTT.

Details on this clonotype: This clone may be a read error of a much larger clone one base away. The chain carries TRBV2 and TRBJ2-2; D is possibly TRBD2 (5 bases). The CDR3 spans 13 residues. The V and J ends lost 6 bases and 3 bases respectively, with 8 bases between them. Germline-derived CDR1 and CDR2 are SNHLY and FYNNEI. DNA for the CDR3: TGTGCCAGCAGCTCGGAGGACACCGGGGAGCTGTTTTTT. The encoded protein is CASSSEDTGELFF.

This clonotype came up a few times. This chain links TRBV4-1 with TRBJ1-1, with D unclear. Per the germline V gene, CDR1 is MGHRA and CDR2 is YSYEKL. This CDR3 has 14 residues. V was pared by 2 bases and J by 0 bases, with 7 bases between. The CDR3 DNA reads TGCGCCAGCAGCCAAACACAGATGAACACTGAAGCTTTCTTT. Its protein is CASSQTQMNTEAFF.

The genes are TRBV6-5 and TRBJ1-5, with no clear D. CDR3 length: 13 residues. V shed 8 bases and J shed 9 bases, with 17 bases lying between them. Germline CDR1 MNHEY, CDR2 SVGAGI. CDR3 residues: CASSVGRGPPQHF. CDR3 DNA: TGTGCCAGCTCGGTAGGGCGAGGGCCGCCCCAGCATTTT.

This clonotype has a handful of counts. The CDR3 coding sequence is TGCAGTGCTAGACCCGCTAGCGGGAGGGCCGGAGAGACCCAGTACTTC. Its translation: CSARPASGRAGETQYF. The J gene is TRBJ2-5, the V gene TRBV20-1, with 12 bases aligning to TRBD2. The CDR3 totals 16 residues. Losses at the gene ends were 2 bases for V and 4 bases for J; bases not matched to a gene: 8. CDR1 DFQATT and CDR2 SNEGSKA come from the germline V gene (reference sequence).